This entry concerns a single T cell receptor beta chain. The data derive from a study of tumor-infiltrating lymphocytes in localized non-small cell lung cancer. The table came from immunoSEQ multiplex PCR; TCRdb's copy has only in-frame clones and leaves some out. The sample includes tens of thousands of clones, roughly 71% of them seen just once. After removal of 1 base from V and 4 bases from J, the junction contained 6 bases not matched to a gene. The CDR3 has 16 amino acids. Germline-derived CDR1 and CDR2 are MGHRA and YSYEKL. This sequence joins TRBV4-1 and TRBJ2-5; 10 bases agree with TRBD1. The specimen was lung tumor tissue. The clonotype originates from a human donor with non-small cell lung cancer. CDR3 DNA sequence: TGCGCCAGCAGCCAAGTGGGGACAGGGGTTACAGAGACCCAGTACTTC. It encodes CASSQVGTGVTETQYF.